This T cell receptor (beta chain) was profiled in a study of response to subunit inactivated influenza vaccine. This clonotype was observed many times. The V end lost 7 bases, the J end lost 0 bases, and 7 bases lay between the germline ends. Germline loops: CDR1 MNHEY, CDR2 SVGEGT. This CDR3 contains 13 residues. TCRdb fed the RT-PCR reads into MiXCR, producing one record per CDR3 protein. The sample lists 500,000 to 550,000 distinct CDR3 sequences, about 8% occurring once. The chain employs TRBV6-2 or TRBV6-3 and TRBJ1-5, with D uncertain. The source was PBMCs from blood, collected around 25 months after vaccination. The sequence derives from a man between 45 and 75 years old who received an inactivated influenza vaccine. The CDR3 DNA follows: TGTGCCAGCACCGGATATAGCAATCAGCCCCAGCATTTT. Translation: CASTGYSNQPQHF.